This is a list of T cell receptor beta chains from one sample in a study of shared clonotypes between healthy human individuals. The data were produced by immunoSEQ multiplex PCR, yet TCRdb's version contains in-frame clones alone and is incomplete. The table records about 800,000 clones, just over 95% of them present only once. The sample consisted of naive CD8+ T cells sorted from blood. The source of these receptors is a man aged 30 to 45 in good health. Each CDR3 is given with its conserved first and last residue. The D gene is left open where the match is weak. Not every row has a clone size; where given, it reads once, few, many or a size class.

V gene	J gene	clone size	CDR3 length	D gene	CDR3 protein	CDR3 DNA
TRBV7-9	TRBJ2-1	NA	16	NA	CASSPPPEGLVWEQFF	TGTGCCAGCAGCCCCCCCCCGGAGGGCCTCGTTTGGGAGCAGTTCTTC
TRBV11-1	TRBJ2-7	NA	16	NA	CASSLFGQSYAYEQYF	TGTGCCAGCAGCTTATTTGGACAGAGTTACGCCTACGAGCAGTACTTC
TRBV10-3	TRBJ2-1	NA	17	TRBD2	CAIRGLAGEGGNNEQFF	TGTGCCATCAGGGGACTAGCGGGAGAGGGGGGAAACAATGAGCAGTTCTTC
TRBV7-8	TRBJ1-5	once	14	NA	CASSLGGRAQPQHF	TGTGCCAGCAGCTTAGGAGGCAGGGCTCAGCCCCAGCATTTT
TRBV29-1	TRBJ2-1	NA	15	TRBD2	CSVVPFGTSGNEQFF	TGCAGCGTTGTTCCCTTTGGGACTAGTGGCAATGAGCAGTTCTTC
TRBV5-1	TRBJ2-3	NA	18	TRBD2	CASSLEGTSGSATDTQYF	TGCGCCAGCAGCTTGGAGGGGACTAGCGGGTCCGCCACAGATACGCAGTATTTT
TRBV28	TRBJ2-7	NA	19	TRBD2	CASSTRTSGRAIEPYEQYF	TGTGCCAGCAGCACAAGGACTAGCGGGAGGGCCATAGAACCCTACGAGCAGTACTTC
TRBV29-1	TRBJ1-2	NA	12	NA	CSVLGLNYGYTF	TGCAGCGTTCTCGGACTGAACTATGGCTACACCTTC
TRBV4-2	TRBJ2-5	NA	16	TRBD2	CASSQVPSGSGETQYF	TGTGCCAGCAGCCAAGTCCCTAGCGGGAGTGGGGAGACCCAGTACTTC
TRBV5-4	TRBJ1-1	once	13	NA	CASRPGEDFEAFF	TGTGCCAGCAGACCTGGAGAGGACTTCGAAGCTTTCTTT
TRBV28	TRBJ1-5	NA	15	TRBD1	CASSSDRLSNQPQHF	TGTGCCAGCAGCTCGGACAGGCTTAGCAATCAGCCCCAGCATTTT
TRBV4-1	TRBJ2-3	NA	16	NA	CASSQGEGVQTDTQYF	TGCGCCAGCAGCCAAGGGGAGGGGGTCCAGACAGATACGCAGTATTTT
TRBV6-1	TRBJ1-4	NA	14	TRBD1	CASSELGQAEKLFF	TGTGCCAGCAGTGAATTAGGACAGGCTGAAAAACTGTTTTTT
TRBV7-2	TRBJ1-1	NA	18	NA	CASSLSTRGYGMNTEAFF	TGTGCCAGCAGCCTATCGACCCGGGGGTACGGCATGAACACTGAAGCTTTCTTT
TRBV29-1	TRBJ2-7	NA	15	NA	CSVEFRDPGPYEQYF	TGCAGCGTTGAATTTAGGGATCCGGGGCCCTACGAGCAGTACTTC
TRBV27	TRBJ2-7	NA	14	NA	CASNPVSSPYEQYF	TGTGCCAGCAACCCCGTGAGCTCTCCCTACGAGCAGTACTTC
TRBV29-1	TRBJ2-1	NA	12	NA	CSVEGGNNEQFF	TGCAGCGTTGAAGGAGGTAACAATGAGCAGTTCTTC
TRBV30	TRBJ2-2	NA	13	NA	CAWNQGNTWELFF	TGTGCCTGGAACCAAGGGAACACCTGGGAGCTGTTTTTT
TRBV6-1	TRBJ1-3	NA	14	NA	CASSPHARGNTIYF	TGTGCCAGCAGCCCGCACGCGAGGGGAAACACCATATATTTT
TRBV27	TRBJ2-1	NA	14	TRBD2	CASTKLAENNEQFF	TGTGCCAGCACCAAACTAGCGGAAAACAATGAGCAGTTCTTC
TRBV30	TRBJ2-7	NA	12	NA	CASRAASYEQYF	TGCGCTTCTCGGGCAGCCTCCTACGAGCAGTACTTC
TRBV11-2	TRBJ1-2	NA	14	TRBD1	CASSSTRQGAGYTF	TGTGCCAGCAGCTCAACTCGACAGGGTGCGGGCTACACCTTC
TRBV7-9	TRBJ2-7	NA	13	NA	CASSSLGAYEQYF	TGTGCCAGCAGCTCCCTCGGTGCCTACGAGCAGTACTTC
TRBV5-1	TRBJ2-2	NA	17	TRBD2	CASSSLAGVTNTGELFF	TGCGCCAGCAGCTCACTAGCGGGAGTTACGAACACCGGGGAGCTGTTTTTT
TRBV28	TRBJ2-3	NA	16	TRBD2	CASSLSASGSTDTQYF	TGTGCCAGCAGTTTATCCGCTAGCGGGAGCACAGATACGCAGTATTTT
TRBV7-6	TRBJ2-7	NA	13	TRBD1	CASSIGTAYEQYF	TGTGCCAGCAGCATCGGGACAGCCTACGAGCAGTACTTC
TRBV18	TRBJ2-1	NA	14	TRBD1	CASSSTGNYNEQFF	TGTGCCAGCTCATCGACAGGGAACTACAATGAGCAGTTCTTC
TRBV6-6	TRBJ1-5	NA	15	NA	CASRNIEDNNQPQHF	TGTGCCAGCAGAAACATCGAAGACAACAATCAGCCCCAGCATTTT
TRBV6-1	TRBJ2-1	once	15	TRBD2	CASSELLAGGNEQFF	TGTGCCAGCAGTGAATTGCTAGCGGGAGGCAATGAGCAGTTCTTC
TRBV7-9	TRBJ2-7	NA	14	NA	CASSATGRVYEQYF	TGTGCCAGCAGCGCTACAGGTCGTGTCTACGAGCAGTACTTC
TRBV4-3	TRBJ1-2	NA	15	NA	CASSQDLGGGNGYTF	TGCGCCAGCAGCCAAGATCTGGGCGGAGGTAATGGCTACACCTTC
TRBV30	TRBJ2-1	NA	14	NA	CAWSPSVILNEQFF	TGTGCCTGGAGTCCTAGCGTCATACTCAATGAGCAGTTCTTC
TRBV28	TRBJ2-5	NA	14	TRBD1	CASSFPDRWETQYF	TGTGCCAGCAGTTTCCCGGACAGGTGGGAGACCCAGTACTTC
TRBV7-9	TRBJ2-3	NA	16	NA	CASSLAGSGRTDTQYF	TGTGCCAGCAGCTTAGCTGGGAGTGGTAGAACAGATACGCAGTATTTT
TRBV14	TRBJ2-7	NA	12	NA	CASSQDEVEQYF	TGTGCCAGCAGCCAGGACGAGGTCGAGCAGTACTTC
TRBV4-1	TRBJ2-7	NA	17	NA	CASSQGERGGASYEQYF	TGCGCCAGCAGCCAAGGTGAACGTGGCGGAGCCTCCTACGAGCAGTACTTC
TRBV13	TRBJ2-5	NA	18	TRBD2	CASSSRGLAGVRQETQYF	TGTGCCAGCAGCTCGAGGGGCCTAGCGGGAGTGAGGCAAGAGACCCAGTACTTC
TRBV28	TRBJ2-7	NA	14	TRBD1	CASSLTGGHVEQYF	TGTGCCAGCAGTTTAACAGGGGGTCACGTCGAGCAGTACTTC
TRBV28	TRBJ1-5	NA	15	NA	CASSLYQGSNQPQHF	TGTGCCAGCAGTTTATATCAGGGTTCCAATCAGCCCCAGCATTTT
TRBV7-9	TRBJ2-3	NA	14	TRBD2	CATPSGRVTDTQYF	TGTGCCACTCCTAGCGGGAGGGTCACAGATACGCAGTATTTT
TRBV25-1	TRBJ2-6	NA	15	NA	CASGLTGNGANVLTF	TGTGCCAGCGGGTTGACGGGGAACGGGGCCAACGTCCTGACTTTC
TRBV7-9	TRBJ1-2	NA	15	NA	CASSLEGFANYGYTF	TGTGCCAGCAGCTTAGAGGGGTTTGCGAACTATGGCTACACCTTC
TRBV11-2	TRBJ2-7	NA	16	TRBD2	CASSLDFLAGADEQYF	TGTGCCAGCAGCTTAGATTTCCTAGCGGGAGCCGACGAGCAGTACTTC
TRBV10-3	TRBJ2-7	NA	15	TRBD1	CAISGDRGALYEQYF	TGTGCCATCAGTGGGGACAGGGGTGCCCTCTACGAGCAGTACTTC
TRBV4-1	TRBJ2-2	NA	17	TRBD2	CASSQGLLAGVTGELFF	TGCGCCAGCAGCCAAGGTTTACTAGCGGGAGTTACCGGGGAGCTGTTTTTT